This T cell receptor beta chain was obtained from a study of tumor-infiltrating lymphocytes in localized non-small cell lung cancer. Study summary: Patients included smokers and never-smokers with various histologies, some sampled after neoadjuvant chemotherapy. Notes on the study in general: Each assay used a separate piece of the same tissue.

The protocol was immunoSEQ multiplex PCR, while the TCRdb copy is restricted to in-frame clones and leaves out a portion. The profile shows 2,800 or so clones, 52% of them singletons. Of note for this clone: Antigen specificity is unknown.

V lost 3 bases and J 2 bases, leaving 18 bases between the germline ends. This CDR3 region has 16 residues. Per the germline V gene, CDR1 is SGHNT and CDR2 is YYREEE (reference sequence). What was sequenced was uninvolved lung tissue not adjacent to the tumor. This receptor was obtained from a human donor with non-small cell lung cancer. The J gene is TRBJ2-7, the V gene TRBV5-4; tentatively, D is TRBD2 (6 bases). The CDR3 is CASSSPQGRRAYEQYF. Here the CDR3 DNA reads TGTGCCAGCAGCTCCCCCCAGGGCCGGAGGGCCTACGAGCAGTACTTC.